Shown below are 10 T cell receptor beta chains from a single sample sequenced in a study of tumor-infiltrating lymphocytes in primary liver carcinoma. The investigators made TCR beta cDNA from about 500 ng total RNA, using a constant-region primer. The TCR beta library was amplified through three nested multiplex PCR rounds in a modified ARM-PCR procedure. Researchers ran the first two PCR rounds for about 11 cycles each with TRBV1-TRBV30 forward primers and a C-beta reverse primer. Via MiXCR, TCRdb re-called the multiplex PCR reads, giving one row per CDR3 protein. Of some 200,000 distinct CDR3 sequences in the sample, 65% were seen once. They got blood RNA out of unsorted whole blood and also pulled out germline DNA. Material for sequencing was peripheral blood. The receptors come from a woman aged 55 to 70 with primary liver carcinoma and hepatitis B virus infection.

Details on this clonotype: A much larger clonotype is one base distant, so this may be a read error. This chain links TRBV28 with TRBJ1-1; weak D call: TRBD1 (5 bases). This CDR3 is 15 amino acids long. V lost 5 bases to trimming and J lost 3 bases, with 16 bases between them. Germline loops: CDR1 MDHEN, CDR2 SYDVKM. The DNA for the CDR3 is TGTGCCAGCAGTCTCACCGGACGGGGGGACACTGAAGCTTTCTTT. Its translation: CASSLTGRGDTEAFF.

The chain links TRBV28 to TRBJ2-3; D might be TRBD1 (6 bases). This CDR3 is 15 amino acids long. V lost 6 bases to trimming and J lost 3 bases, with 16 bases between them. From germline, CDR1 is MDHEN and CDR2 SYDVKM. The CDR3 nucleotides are TGTGCCAGCAGAGTCGGACAGCTGGGAACAGATACGCAGTATTTT. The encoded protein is CASRVGQLGTDTQYF.

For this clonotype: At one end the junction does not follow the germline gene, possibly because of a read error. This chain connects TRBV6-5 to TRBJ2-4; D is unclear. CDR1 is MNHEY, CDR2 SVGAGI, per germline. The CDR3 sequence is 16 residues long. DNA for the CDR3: TGTGCCAGCAGCAAGTCTACGATGCCAACCAAAAACATTAAGTACTTC. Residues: CASSKSTMPTKNIKYF.

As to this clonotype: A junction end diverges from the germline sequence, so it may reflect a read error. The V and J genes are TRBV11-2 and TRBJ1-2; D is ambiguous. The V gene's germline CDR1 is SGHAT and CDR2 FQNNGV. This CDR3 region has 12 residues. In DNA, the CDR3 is TGTGCCAACAGCTCCAACCATGGTGGCTACACCTTC. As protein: CANSSNHGGYTF.

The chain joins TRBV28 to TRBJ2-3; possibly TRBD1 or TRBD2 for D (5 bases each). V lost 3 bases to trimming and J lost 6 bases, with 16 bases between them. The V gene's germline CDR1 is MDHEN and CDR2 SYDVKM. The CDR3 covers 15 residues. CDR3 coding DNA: TGTGCCAGCAGTTTTGGGGGACCTTCGACGGATACGCAGTATTTT. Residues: CASSFGGPSTDTQYF.

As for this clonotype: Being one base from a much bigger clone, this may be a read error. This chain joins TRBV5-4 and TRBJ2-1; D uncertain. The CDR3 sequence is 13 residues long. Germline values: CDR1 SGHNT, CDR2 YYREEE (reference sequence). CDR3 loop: CTSSGVSYNEQFF. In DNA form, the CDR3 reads TGTACCAGCAGTGGTGTCTCCTACAATGAGCAGTTCTTC.

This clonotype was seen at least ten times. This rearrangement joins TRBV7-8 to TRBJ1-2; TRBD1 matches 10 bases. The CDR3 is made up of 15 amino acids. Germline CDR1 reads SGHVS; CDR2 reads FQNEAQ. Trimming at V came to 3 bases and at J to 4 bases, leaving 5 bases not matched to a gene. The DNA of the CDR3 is TGTGCCAGCAGCTTGACAGGGGGCTCTGCCTATGGCTACACCTTC. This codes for CASSLTGGSAYGYTF.

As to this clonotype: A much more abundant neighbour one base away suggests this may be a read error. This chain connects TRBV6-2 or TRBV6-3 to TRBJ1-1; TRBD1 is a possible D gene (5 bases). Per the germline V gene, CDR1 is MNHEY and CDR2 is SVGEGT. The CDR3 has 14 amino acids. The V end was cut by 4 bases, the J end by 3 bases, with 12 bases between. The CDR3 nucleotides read TGTGCCAGCAGTTGGGGCAGGGATTACACTGAAGCTTTCTTT. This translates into CASSWGRDYTEAFF.

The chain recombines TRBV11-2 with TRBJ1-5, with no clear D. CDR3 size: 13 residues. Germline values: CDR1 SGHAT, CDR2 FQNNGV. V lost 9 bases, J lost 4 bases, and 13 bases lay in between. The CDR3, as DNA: TGTGCCAGTGGCTTAGATCGAAATCAGCCCCAGCATTTT. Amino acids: CASGLDRNQPQHF.

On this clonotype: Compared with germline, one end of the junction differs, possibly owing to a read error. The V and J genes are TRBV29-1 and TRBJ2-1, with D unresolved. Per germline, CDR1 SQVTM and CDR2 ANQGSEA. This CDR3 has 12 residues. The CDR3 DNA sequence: TGCAGCGTTGCCGATATCCACAATGAGCAGTTCTTT. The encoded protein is CSVADIHNEQFF.